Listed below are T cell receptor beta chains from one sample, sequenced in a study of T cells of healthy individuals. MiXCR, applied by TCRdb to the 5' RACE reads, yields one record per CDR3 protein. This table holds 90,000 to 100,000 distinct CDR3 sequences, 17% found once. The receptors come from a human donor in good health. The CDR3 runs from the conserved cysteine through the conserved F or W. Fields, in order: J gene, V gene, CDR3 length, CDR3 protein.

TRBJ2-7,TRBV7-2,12,CASSRREYEQYF
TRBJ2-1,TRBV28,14,CASSPQPAVGEQFF
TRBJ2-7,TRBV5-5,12,CASSLWGEEQYF
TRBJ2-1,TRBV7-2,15,CASSLEAGPYNEQFF
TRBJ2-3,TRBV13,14,CASSFGGYTDTQYF
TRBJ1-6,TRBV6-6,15,CASSYESSYNSPLHF
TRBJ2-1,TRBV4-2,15,CASSPTTSGDNEQFF
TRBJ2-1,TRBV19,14,CASSIRQGHNEQFF
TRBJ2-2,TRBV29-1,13,CSVEKGNTGELFF
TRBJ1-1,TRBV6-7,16,CASSHRINFGNTEAFF
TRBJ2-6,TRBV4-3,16,CASSAGKSSGANVLTF
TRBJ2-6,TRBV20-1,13,CSAGPSGANVLTF
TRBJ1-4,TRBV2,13,CASAWDRDEKLFF
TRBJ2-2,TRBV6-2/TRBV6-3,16,CASSYSREGPTGELFF
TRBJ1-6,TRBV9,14,CASSGRGPSSPLHF
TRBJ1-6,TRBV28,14,CASGTGGADSPLHF
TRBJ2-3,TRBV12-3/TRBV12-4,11,CASSFGDTQYF
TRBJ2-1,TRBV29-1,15,CSASGGGGRYNEQFF
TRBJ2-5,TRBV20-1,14,CSALSPVPQETQYF
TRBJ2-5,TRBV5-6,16,CASSWTGTTNKETQYF
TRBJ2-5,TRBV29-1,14,CSVVGARGLETQYF
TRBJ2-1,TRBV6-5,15,CASIKMGTGDNEQFF
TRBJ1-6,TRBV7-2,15,CASSLQQVDNSPLHF
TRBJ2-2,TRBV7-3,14,CASSLTGAPGELFF
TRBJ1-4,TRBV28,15,CASSRRDGHNEKLFF
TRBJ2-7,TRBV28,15,CASSLYQQGRYEQYF
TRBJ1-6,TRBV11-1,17,CASSLAQGTNSNSPLHF
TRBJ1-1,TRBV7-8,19,CASSFFGTLTARRGLEAFF
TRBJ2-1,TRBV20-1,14,CSARDRGSYNEQFF
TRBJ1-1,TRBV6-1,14,CASSEAAQLTEAFF
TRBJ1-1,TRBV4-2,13,CASSQGQHAEAFF
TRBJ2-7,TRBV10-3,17,CAISEPNRDRGFDEQYF
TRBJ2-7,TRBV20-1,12,CSARDQGYEQYF
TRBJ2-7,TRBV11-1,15,CASSLGPSTSYEQYF